The T cell receptor (beta chain) described here comes from a study of T cells in women clearing cervical HPV infection. HPV was found by MY09/MY11 PCR and dot-blot genotyping. The CDR3 contains 14 residues. Germline V CDR1 and CDR2: SEHNR, FQNEAQ (reference sequence). With V trimmed by 5 bases and J by 5 bases, 6 bases remained unmatched. About this clone itself: The read terminates 3 residues before the CDR3 end, so the remaining end is supplied by the germline J gene.

Measured with immunoSEQ multiplex PCR; TCRdb has only the in-frame clones, and not every one. The ten top clones account for 7% to 8.5%, within a sample of about 41,000 clones. The V gene is TRBV7-9, the J gene TRBJ2-7; 10 positions agree with TRBD2. The sample taken for sequencing was blood buffy coat. The sequence was collected from a woman aged 18 to 75 with a cervical HPV16 infection that either progressed to CIN3+ or cleared (not recorded which). This chain's CDR3 is CASSQGLAVDEQYF. The sequenced part of the CDR3 DNA is TGTGCCAGCAGCCAAGGACTAGCGGTGGACGAG.